These 20 T cell receptor beta chains share one sample of origin, sequenced in a study of shared clonotypes between healthy human individuals. The protocol was immunoSEQ multiplex PCR, while the TCRdb copy is restricted to in-frame clones and leaves out a portion. The sample consists of 2 million to 2.5 million clones, roughly 96% of them appearing once. The sample comprised naive CD4+ T cells sorted from blood. This sample's subset: CD45RA+ positively selected. These receptors were obtained from a man younger than 30 in good health.

The V call is TRBV12-2, the J call TRBJ2-7; no DNA check was done on the table's D call, TRBD1. TRBV12-2 constitutes a pseudogene. CDR3 length: 15 residues. CDR3 nucleotide sequence: TGTGCAAGTCGCTTAATAGACAGGGGGCGCGACGAGCAGTACTTC. It encodes CASRLIDRGRDEQYF.

The chain is built from TRBV7-2 and TRBJ2-3; 8 nucleotides line up with TRBD2. V lost 2 bases, J lost 14 bases, and 9 bases stayed unmatched. The CDR3 consists of 13 residues. Germline V gene lookup returns CDR1 SGHTA and CDR2 FQGNSA. CDR3 region: CASSLKTGGPTYF. DNA of the CDR3: TGTGCCAGCAGCTTAAAGACGGGAGGGCCAACGTATTTT.

This clone was observed a handful of times. Other DNA sequences of this sample code for an identical CDR3. CDR3: CASSLDAEYGYTF. The CDR3 bases are TGTGCCAGCAGCTTGGACGCAGAATATGGCTACACCTTC. The chain recombines TRBV5-4 with TRBJ1-2; D is unresolved. V was clipped by 0 bases and J by 5 bases, with 8 bases between them. Germline V CDR1 and CDR2: SGHNT, YYREEE (reference sequence). The CDR3 covers 13 residues.

The chain employs TRBV4-2 and TRBJ2-3; 11 nucleotides agree with TRBD2. The junction had 2 bases not matched to a gene; V was cut back by 3 bases and J by 3 bases. From germline, CDR1 is LGHNA and CDR2 YNFKEQ. The length of the CDR3 is 15 residues. The CDR3 here is CASSHTSGGTDTQYF. CDR3 nucleotides: TGTGCCAGCAGCCACACTAGCGGGGGTACAGATACGCAGTATTTT.

The rearrangement uses TRBV11-2 and TRBJ2-7; TRBD1 might be the D (7 bases). Trimming removed 4 bases from V and 0 bases from J, with 16 bases in between. The length of the CDR3 is 16 residues. Germline CDR1 SGHAT, CDR2 FQNNGV. CDR3 DNA sequence: TGTGCCAGCAGCTCAGCCGGAGGGGGCAGCTCCTACGAGCAGTACTTC. Residues: CASSSAGGGSSYEQYF.

As for this clone: In the same sample, other DNA sequences code for this CDR3. The chain links TRBV10-1 to TRBJ2-2; no definite D call. Germline CDR1 and CDR2: WNHNN and SYGVQD (reference sequence). Trimming cost V 6 bases and J 0 bases, with 11 bases left between them. The CDR3 sequence is 15 residues long. This CDR3 reads CASSPGTANTGELFF. CDR3 nucleotides: TGCGCCAGCAGCCCGGGTACTGCGAACACCGGGGAGCTGTTTTTT.

In this sample, this clone turned up once. The chain uses TRBV9 and TRBJ1-2; 9 bases fit TRBD1. Germline V CDR1 and CDR2: SGDLS, YYNGEE. Germline trimming cut 4 bases from V and 6 bases from J; bases unmatched to any gene: 10. The CDR3 is 15 residues long. CDR3 sequence reads: CASSINSGTGNGYTF. Here the CDR3 DNA reads TGTGCCAGCAGCATCAATTCAGGGACAGGGAATGGCTACACCTTC.

This rearrangement joins TRBV28 to TRBJ1-4; no firm D call. The V gene lost 5 bases and the J gene lost 0 bases, with 10 bases spanning the gap. The CDR3 has 15 residues. Germline CDR1 MDHEN, CDR2 SYDVKM. This chain's CDR3 is CASSPLGSTNEKLFF. The CDR3 coding sequence is TGTGCCAGCAGTCCCCTCGGCTCAACTAATGAAAAACTGTTTTTT.

This chain uses TRBV30 with TRBJ2-1, with D possibly called TRBD1 or TRBD2 (6 bases each). Germline values: CDR1 GTSNPN, CDR2 SVGIG (reference sequence). The CDR3 spans 15 residues. The V and J ends lost 5 bases and 1 base respectively, with 15 bases between them. DNA of the CDR3: TGTGCCTGGGGAGGGGGGCCCTTTTCCTACAATGAGCAGTTCTTC. Its protein is CAWGGGPFSYNEQFF.

The chain links TRBV7-8 to TRBJ1-5, with D unclear. Between the trimmed V and J ends, which lost 5 bases and 0 bases, there was a span of 5 bases. CDR1 is SGHVS and CDR2 is FQNEAQ in the germline V gene. The CDR3 has 13 amino acids. CDR3 nucleotide sequence: TGTGCCAGCAGCGATTATAGCAATCAGCCCCAGCATTTT. Residues: CASSDYSNQPQHF.

This sequence joins TRBV5-1 and TRBJ1-1; the D gene is possibly TRBD1 (5 bases). The CDR3 length is 16 residues. Per the germline V gene, CDR1 is SGHRS and CDR2 is YFSETQ. Trimming pared 0 bases from V and 2 bases from J, leaving 14 bases between. The CDR3 DNA follows: TGCGCCAGCAGCTTGGTGCGGGGGGGACCTAACACTGAAGCTTTCTTT. It specifies CASSLVRGGPNTEAFF.

V gene TRBV5-1 combines with J gene TRBJ2-1; 15 bases fit TRBD2. V lost 3 bases, J lost 4 bases, and 5 bases stayed unmatched. In germline, CDR1 is SGHRS, CDR2 YFSETQ. The CDR3 consists of 17 residues. As DNA, the CDR3 is TGCGCCAGCAGCTCTGGGACTAGCGGGGGGTCATACAATGAGCAGTTCTTC. Translated: CASSSGTSGGSYNEQFF.

The rearrangement joins TRBV15 to TRBJ2-2; D unclear. The V end lost 6 bases, the J end lost 6 bases, and 11 bases lay between the germline ends. Looked up from germline, CDR1 is LNHNV and CDR2 is YYDKDF (reference sequence). The CDR3 consists of 13 residues. As DNA, the CDR3 is TGTGCCACCAGTCCCGCCAGAGCCGGGGAGCTGTTTTTT. Its translation is CATSPARAGELFF.

With respect to this clone: This specimen includes other DNA sequences encoding the same CDR3. The chain uses TRBV6-5 and TRBJ2-3; D remains unclear. The CDR3 has 11 amino acids. The V and J ends lost 5 bases and 5 bases respectively, with 5 bases between them. Germline V gene sequence: CDR1 MNHEY, CDR2 SVGAGI. The CDR3 nucleotides are TGTGCCAGCAGTCAAGGAGATACGCAGTATTTT. Its protein product is CASSQGDTQYF.

The CDR3 bases are TGTGCCAGCAGTGTGCAGGGAAGCTATGGCTACACCTTC. Its translation: CASSVQGSYGYTF. The chain is built from TRBV6-1 and TRBJ1-2; D is perhaps TRBD1 (5 bases). Trimming took 4 bases from V and 4 from J, leaving 10 bases between them. Germline-derived CDR1 and CDR2 are MNHNS and SASEGT. The CDR3 runs to 13 residues.

The rearrangement uses TRBV30 and TRBJ2-1; 14 nucleotides align to TRBD2. Germline V gene sequence: CDR1 GTSNPN, CDR2 SVGIG (reference sequence). The CDR3 is made up of 15 amino acids. V dropped 0 bases and J dropped 10; count of bases not matched to a gene: 5. The CDR3 here is CAWSVGLAGVGEQFF. CDR3 DNA sequence: TGTGCCTGGAGTGTGGGACTAGCGGGAGTAGGCGAGCAGTTCTTC.

This rearrangement joins TRBV7-9 to TRBJ2-5, with D perhaps TRBD1 or TRBD2 (5 bases each). Germline CDR1 reads SEHNR; CDR2 reads FQNEAQ (reference sequence). The CDR3 is made up of 15 amino acids. V dropped 1 base and J dropped 4 bases, with 13 bases sitting between them. CDR3 nucleotide sequence: TGTGCCAGCAGCTTAGTAGAGGGGCCTCGAGAGACCCAGTACTTC. It yields the protein CASSLVEGPRETQYF.

The chain recombines TRBV6-5 with TRBJ2-3; 12 nucleotides agree with TRBD1. Germline V CDR1 and CDR2: MNHEY, SVGAGI. J was trimmed by 4 bases and V by 9 bases; bases with no gene match: 5. This CDR3 region has 14 residues. The CDR3, as DNA: TGTGCCAGTAGGGACAGGGGGCAATCAGATACGCAGTATTTT. It yields the protein CASRDRGQSDTQYF.

The chain has TRBV6-5 and TRBJ1-1; D is undetermined. CDR1 MNHEY and CDR2 SVGAGI come from the germline V gene. The CDR3 contains 13 residues. Trimming stripped 6 bases from V and 0 bases from J, with 8 bases between. The CDR3 DNA sequence: TGTGCCAGCAGGTTGGTTTTGAACACTGAAGCTTTCTTT. Protein sequence: CASRLVLNTEAFF.

Points on this clone: Other nucleotide sequences in the sample specify the same CDR3. V is TRBV19 and J is TRBJ2-7; maybe TRBD2 (6 bases). Between the trimmed V and J ends, which lost 2 bases and 4 bases, there was a span of 9 bases. CDR3 length equals 13 residues. Germline CDR1 is LNHDA and CDR2 is SQIVND (reference sequence). CDR3 nucleotides: TGTGCCAGTAGTATACAGGGAGGATACGAGCAGTACTTC. It yields the protein CASSIQGGYEQYF. Full variable domain (outside the CDR3, taken from reference TRBV19 and TRBJ2-7): DGGITQSPKYLFRKEGQNVTLSCEQNLNHDAMYWYRQDPGQGLRLIYYSQIVNDFQKGDIAEGYSVSREKKESFPLTVTSAQKNPTAFYLCASSIQGGYEQYFGPGTRLTVT.